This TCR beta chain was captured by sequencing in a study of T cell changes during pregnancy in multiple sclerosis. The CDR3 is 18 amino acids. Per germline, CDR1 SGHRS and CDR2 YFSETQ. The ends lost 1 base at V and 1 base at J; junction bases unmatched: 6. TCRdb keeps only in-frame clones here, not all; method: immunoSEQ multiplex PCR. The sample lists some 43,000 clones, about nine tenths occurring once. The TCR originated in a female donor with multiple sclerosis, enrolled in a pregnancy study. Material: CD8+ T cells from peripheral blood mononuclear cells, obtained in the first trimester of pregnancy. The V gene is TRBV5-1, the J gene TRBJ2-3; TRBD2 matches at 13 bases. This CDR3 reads CASSLMGTSGIRTDTQYF. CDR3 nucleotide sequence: TGCGCCAGCAGCTTGATGGGGACTAGCGGGATACGCACAGATACGCAGTATTTT. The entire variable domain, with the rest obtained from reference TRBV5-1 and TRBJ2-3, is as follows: KAGVTQTPRYLIKTRGQQVTLSCSPISGHRSVSWYQQTPGQGLQFLFEYFSETQRNKGNFPGRFSGRQFSNSRSEMNVSTLELGDSALYLCASSLMGTSGIRTDTQYFGPGTRLTVL.